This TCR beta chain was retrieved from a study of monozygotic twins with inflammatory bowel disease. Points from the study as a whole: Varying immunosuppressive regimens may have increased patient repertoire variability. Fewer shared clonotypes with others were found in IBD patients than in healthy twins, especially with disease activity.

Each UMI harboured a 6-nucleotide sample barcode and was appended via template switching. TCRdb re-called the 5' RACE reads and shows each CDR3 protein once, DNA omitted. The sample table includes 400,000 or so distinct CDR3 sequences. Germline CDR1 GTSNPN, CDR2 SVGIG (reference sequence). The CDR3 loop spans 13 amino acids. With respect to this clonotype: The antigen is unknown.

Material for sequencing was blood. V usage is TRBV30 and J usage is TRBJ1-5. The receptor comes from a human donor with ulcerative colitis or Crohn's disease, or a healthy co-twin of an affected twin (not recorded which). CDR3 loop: CAWSFASNQPQHF.